This T cell receptor (beta chain) was captured in a study of blood T cell repertoires in COVID-19. Study-wide context: PBMCs, B-cell-depleted T cells, or T cells provided the cDNA or gDNA that made up the material.

This CDR3 has 20 amino acids. The V and J ends lost 4 bases and 0 bases, in that order; junction bases with no gene match: 11. Germline CDR1 is SGHTS and CDR2 is YDEGEE. Data came from immunoSEQ multiplex PCR; TCRdb stores just in-frame clones and leaves some out. The sample carries a few hundred thousand clones, 85% to 90% recorded once. The sequence came from a woman aged 25 to 39 who had recovered from COVID-19. The V call is TRBV5-8, the J call TRBJ2-1; 15 nucleotides line up with TRBD2. Sequenced: PBMCs or T cells enriched from blood (not recorded which). CDR3 in DNA: TGTGCCAGCAGCAAGGAAGGGACTAGCGGGGGGTGGGGCTCCTACAATGAGCAGTTCTTC. This sequence encodes CASSKEGTSGGWGSYNEQFF.